This TCR beta chain was identified during a study of breast tumors, draining lymph nodes, adjacent tissues. General study findings and limits: Tumor T cell lymph node origin was a supported hypothesis, not proven. Luminal-like breast cancer showed significantly higher tumor–nontumor repertoire similarity than basal-like. Tumor TCR diversity was below lymph nodes but above nontumor tissue. Data fit most tumor T cells coming from lymph node, expanding in tumor.

Breast cancer patients provided tissue from their axillary draining lymph nodes. TCRdb re-called the multiplex PCR reads with MiXCR, one entry per CDR3 protein. The sample lists 200,000 or so distinct CDR3 sequences, 25% to 40% occurring once. This clonotype appeared many times. Its target is unknown. The TCR was taken from a female donor with breast cancer. Some clones in this sample may be carry-over from other donors' samples. Sample: axillary lymph node tissue.

The CDR3 DNA follows: TGTGCCAGCACGACAGGGTGGGTCCAGCCCCAGCATTTT. This codes for CASTTGWVQPQHF. The chain carries TRBV6-1 and TRBJ1-5; 7 positions match TRBD1. The length of the CDR3 is 13 residues. Germline V CDR1 and CDR2: MNHNS, SASEGT. Unmatched junction bases numbered 7, after V lost 7 bases and J lost 7 bases.